These 4 T cell receptor beta chains were all obtained from the same sample, sequenced in a study of blood T cell repertoires in COVID-19. Libraries were prepared by immunoSEQ multiplex PCR; TCRdb keeps only in-frame clonotypes and omits some of them. Among about 400,000 clones listed, 89% were seen once. The sequenced sample consisted of peripheral blood. These receptors all stem from a man between 40 and 49 years old with acute or convalescent COVID-19.

Of note for this clone: The germline gene is not matched at one end of the junction; a read error may be the cause. The CDR3 DNA follows: TGTGCCAGCAGCTTGGCGGGTAGTGGCCTGCGGGACTTC. This translates into CASSLAGSGLRDF. The chain links TRBV7-9 to TRBJ2-4; D may be TRBD2 (5 bases). This CDR3 region has 13 residues. From germline, CDR1 is SEHNR and CDR2 FQNEAQ (reference sequence).

The rearrangement links TRBV19 to TRBJ2-7, with D perhaps matching TRBD2 (5 bases). CDR1 is LNHDA, CDR2 SQIVND, per germline (reference sequence). The V end was cut by 5 bases, the J end by 7 bases, with 12 bases between. CDR3 size: 12 residues. The CDR3 protein is CASSYGMEEQYF. CDR3 DNA sequence: TGTGCCAGTAGTTACGGGATGGAAGAGCAGTACTTC.

A remark on this clone: The same CDR3 arises from other DNA sequences in this sample as well. The chain employs TRBV6-5 and TRBJ1-5, with 9 positions matching TRBD1. Trimming took 6 bases from V and 6 from J; bases not matched to a gene: 3. Germline V lookup: CDR1 MNHEY, CDR2 SVGAGI. CDR3 length: 13 residues. CDR3 in amino acids: CASSPTGGQPQHF. DNA for the CDR3: TGTGCCAGCAGCCCGACAGGGGGTCAGCCCCAGCATTTT.

The V gene is TRBV7-8, the J gene TRBJ2-7; D is perhaps TRBD1 (6 bases). Deletions cut 5 bases from V and 0 bases from J, with 14 bases between. The CDR3 covers 15 residues. CDR1 is SGHVS and CDR2 is FQNEAQ in the germline V gene. CDR3 sequence (DNA): TGTGCCAGCAGCCCTTACCAGGGGCCCTCCTACGAGCAGTACTTC. This translates into CASSPYQGPSYEQYF.